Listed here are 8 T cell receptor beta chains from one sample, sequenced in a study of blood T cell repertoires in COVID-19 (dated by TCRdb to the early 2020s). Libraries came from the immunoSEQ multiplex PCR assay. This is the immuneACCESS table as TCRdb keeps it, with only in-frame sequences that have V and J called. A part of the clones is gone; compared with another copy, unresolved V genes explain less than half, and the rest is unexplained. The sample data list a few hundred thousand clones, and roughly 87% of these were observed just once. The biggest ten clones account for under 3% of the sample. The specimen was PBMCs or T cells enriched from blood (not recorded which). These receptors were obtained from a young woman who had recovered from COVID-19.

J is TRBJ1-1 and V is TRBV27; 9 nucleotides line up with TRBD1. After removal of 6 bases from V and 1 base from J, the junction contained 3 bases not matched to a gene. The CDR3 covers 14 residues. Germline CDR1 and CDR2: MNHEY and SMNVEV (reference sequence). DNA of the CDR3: TGTGCCAGCAGAGACAGGGGGAGGAACACTGAAGCTTTCTTT. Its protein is CASRDRGRNTEAFF.

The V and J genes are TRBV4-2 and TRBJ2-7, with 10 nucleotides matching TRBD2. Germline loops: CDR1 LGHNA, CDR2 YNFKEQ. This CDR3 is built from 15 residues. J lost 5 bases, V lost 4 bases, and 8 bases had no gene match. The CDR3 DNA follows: TGTGCCAGCAGCCCCAGCCTAGCGGGAGTCAACGAGCAGTACTTC. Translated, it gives CASSPSLAGVNEQYF.

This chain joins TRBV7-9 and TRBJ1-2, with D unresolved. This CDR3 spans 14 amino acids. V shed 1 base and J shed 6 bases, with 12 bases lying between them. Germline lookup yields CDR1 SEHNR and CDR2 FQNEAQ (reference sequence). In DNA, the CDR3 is TGTGCCAGCAGCTTAGGGAAGGAAGCGGATGGCTACACCTTC. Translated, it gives CASSLGKEADGYTF.

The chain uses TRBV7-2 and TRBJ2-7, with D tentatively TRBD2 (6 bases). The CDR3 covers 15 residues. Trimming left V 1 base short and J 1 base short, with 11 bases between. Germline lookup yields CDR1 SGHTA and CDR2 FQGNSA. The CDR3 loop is CASSLEGTLSYEQYF. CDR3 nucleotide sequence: TGTGCCAGCAGCTTAGAAGGGACTTTGTCCTACGAGCAGTACTTC.

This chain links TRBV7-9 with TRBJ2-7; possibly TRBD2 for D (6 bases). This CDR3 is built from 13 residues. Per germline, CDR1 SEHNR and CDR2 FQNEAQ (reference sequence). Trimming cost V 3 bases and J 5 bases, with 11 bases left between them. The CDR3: CASSLTSPHEQYF. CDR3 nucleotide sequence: TGTGCCAGCAGCTTGACTAGTCCCCACGAGCAGTACTTC.

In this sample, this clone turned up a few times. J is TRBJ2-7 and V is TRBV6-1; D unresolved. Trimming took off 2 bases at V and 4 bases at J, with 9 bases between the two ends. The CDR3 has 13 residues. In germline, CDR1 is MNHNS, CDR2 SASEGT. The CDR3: CASSETVGYEQYF. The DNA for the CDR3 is TGTGCCAGCAGTGAAACGGTTGGTTACGAGCAGTACTTC.

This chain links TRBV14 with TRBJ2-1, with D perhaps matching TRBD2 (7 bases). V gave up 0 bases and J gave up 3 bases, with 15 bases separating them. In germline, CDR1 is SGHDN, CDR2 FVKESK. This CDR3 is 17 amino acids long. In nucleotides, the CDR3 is TGTGCCAGCAGCCAAGAAAGGTGGGGGGGCGGCTACAATGAGCAGTTCTTC. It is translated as CASSQERWGGGYNEQFF.

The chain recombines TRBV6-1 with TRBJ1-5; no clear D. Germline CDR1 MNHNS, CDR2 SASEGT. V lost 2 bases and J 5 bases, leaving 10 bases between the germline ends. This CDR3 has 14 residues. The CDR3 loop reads CASSESVRDQPQHF. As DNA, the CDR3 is TGTGCCAGCAGTGAATCGGTCCGGGATCAGCCCCAGCATTTT.